The sequence of this TCR beta chain was determined in a study of blood T cell repertoires in COVID-19. Study as a whole: Samples taken during acute and convalescent COVID-19 were collected in the United States, Italy and Spain. PBMCs, B-cell-depleted T cells, or T cells were the source of the cDNA or gDNA that made up the material.

Original analysis: Amplifying reference gene primers gave estimates of nucleated cell counts. The assay was immunoSEQ multiplex PCR, and TCRdb's table has in-frame clones only and misses some. That table is the source of V, J and clone size, and D and trimming were worked out from the DNA. The sample records 250,000 to 300,000 clones, about nine tenths being singletons. Germline CDR1 and CDR2: MNHEY and SMNVEV (reference sequence). V was clipped by 5 bases and J by 7 bases; unmatched bases: 12. There are 16 residues in the CDR3. Specimen: peripheral blood. This chain links TRBV27 with TRBJ1-5; 9 bases are a match to TRBD1. This clonotype was obtained from a woman aged 50 to 65 who had recovered from COVID-19. Written as DNA, the CDR3 is TGTGCCAGCAGTATAAGGGGACAGGGTGTTGGACAGCCCCAGCATTTT. Its translation is CASSIRGQGVGQPQHF.